What follows describes a single T cell receptor (beta chain). This entry belongs to a study of control samples from healthy donors and cancer patients. The data were produced by immunoSEQ multiplex PCR, yet TCRdb's version contains in-frame clones alone and is incomplete. The repertoire holds over 50,000 clones, with approximately 85% as singletons. Trimming removed 8 bases from V and 5 bases from J, with 13 bases in between. The germline gives CDR1 LGHNT, CDR2 FRNRAP. This CDR3 region has 12 residues. J is TRBJ2-7 and V is TRBV12-5; a weak D match, TRBD2 (5 bases). This TCR was recovered from a man aged 45-65 years in good health. The specimen sequenced was blood. CDR3 in DNA: TGTGCTAGTCGGGCAGCGGCCAACGAGCAGTACTTC. It codes for CASRAAANEQYF.